This TCR beta chain was profiled in a study of shared clonotypes between healthy human individuals (dated by TCRdb to the early 2020s). Study-wide context: A few men and a couple of women, aged 18 to 49 years, made up the cohort. To estimate repertoire size and how much clonotype sharing occurs between individuals, the study deeply sequenced the blood TCR repertoires of roughly 5 healthy adults. Between about 0.8 and 8.9 billion PBMCs per donor were obtained by leukapheresis. To increase sequencing depth and limit assay-specific biases, different laboratories used diverse techniques to prepare libraries and sequence TCR repertoires. Per donor, three plates each were used for CD4 naive and CD4 memory, two for CD8 naive, and one for CD8 memory.

Using the deep immunoSEQ assay, multiplex PCR amplified TCR CDR3 regions from genomic DNA. Extracted genomic DNA from each cell subset was spread evenly across all wells of several immunoSEQ 96-well plates, with each plate serving as a replicate. For sorted subsets, roughly 200 ng genomic DNA, equal to 30,000 or so T cell genomes, was loaded into each replicate PCR. Purified libraries were measured with a Qubit 3.0 fluorometer, size-checked on a Bioanalyzer 2100, and measured again with the KAPA Library Quantification kit. Each immunoSEQ 96-well plate was sequenced on its own single-read 150-cycle Illumina NextSeq 550 flow cell. In the source study's methods: Because only junctional sequences without quality scores were contained in the immunoSEQ output, filtering matching that applied to full-length reads could not be performed. To assign V/J genes and CDR3, sequences were annotated against IMGT germline references using PyIR, a Python wrapper for IgBLAST v1.9. Reads were removed for weak V/J assignments (E-value above 1e-6), missing CDR3, stop codons, out-of-frame junctions, or ambiguous translated residues. V3J clonotypes were defined as sequences sharing an identical inferred V gene, J gene, and CDR3 amino acid sequence. To compute the percentage overlap between repertoires, the number of shared unique clonotypes was divided by the size of the smaller repertoire. Repertoire richness was assessed with RTK rarefaction, the Chao1 estimator, and Recon v2.1 estimates of unobserved clonotypes. For all TCRbeta clonotypes obtained by the gDNA method from several donors, generation probabilities were computed with OLGA. TCRdb provides this immuneACCESS table in a form limited to in-frame rearrangements. Some clones are lacking; in checked studies, under half of them reflect an unresolved V gene, and why the rest are absent is not known. V, J and clone size derive from that table, while D and trimming were established from the DNA sequence. The sample yields approximately 2.3 million clones; over 90% were counted once. The top ten clonotypes cover around 0.4% of the sample.

General study outcomes and caveats: Only blood was sampled, and tissue TCR repertoires likely differ from those in blood. Higher generation probabilities were observed for clonotypes shared by all four sorted-subset donors than for non-shared clonotypes. Because the study included a small number of donors, the genetic and exposure-history diversity represented was limited. Larger estimated clonotype richness was generally found for naive subsets than for memory subsets. Incomplete sequencing was indicated by rarefaction of sorted-subset datasets, despite the large sequencing depth. When several donors were compared, the shared fraction of clonotypes was about 5.2% for naive CD4, around 3.6% for naive CD8, more than 2% for memory CD4, and 0.4% for memory CD8. Pairwise subsampling indicated that sequencing depth was expected to affect the degree of clonotype sharing among donors.

The CDR1 and CDR2 encoded by the germline V gene are SGHRS and YFSETQ. Taken from cysteine to phenylalanine, the CDR3 has 17 residues. Just the 51-base CDR3 DNA is kept, in frame starting at base 1. Trimming leaves V shorter by 1 base and J shorter by 7 bases, with the junction holding 8 bases beyond the gene matches. As concerns this clone: Its target antigen remains unknown. Base qualities are not recorded, but no much larger clone differs from it by a single base.

Donors were healthy HIV-negative adults with no recently reported acute infections or vaccinations. Every donor was a Caucasian adult residing in Nashville, Tennessee, USA. CD4+ T cells were enriched by magnetic negative selection; naive cells were then positively selected on CD45RA, and the negative fraction formed the memory subset. After blood collection by leukapheresis, PBMCs were isolated using Ficoll-Histopaque density gradient centrifugation and then cryopreserved in the vapor phase of liquid nitrogen. Analytical flow cytometry was used to check the purity and quantity of every magnetically sorted T cell population. Genomic DNA was isolated from every sorted fraction and measured by UV absorbance on a Nanodrop 2000c.

The sequence links TRBV5-1 to TRBJ2-2, with 12 bases matching TRBD2. This sequence was found in a man between 18 and 35 years old in good health. Some clones in this sample may be carry-over from other donors' samples. Material: naive CD4+ T cells from PBMCs. The sample's cell subset or site label, decoded: CD45RA+ positively selected. The CDR3 has the sequence CASSLRLAGGYVGELFF. The DNA reads TGCGCCAGCAGCTTGAGGCTAGCGGGAGGGTACGTCGGGGAGCTGTTTTTT.